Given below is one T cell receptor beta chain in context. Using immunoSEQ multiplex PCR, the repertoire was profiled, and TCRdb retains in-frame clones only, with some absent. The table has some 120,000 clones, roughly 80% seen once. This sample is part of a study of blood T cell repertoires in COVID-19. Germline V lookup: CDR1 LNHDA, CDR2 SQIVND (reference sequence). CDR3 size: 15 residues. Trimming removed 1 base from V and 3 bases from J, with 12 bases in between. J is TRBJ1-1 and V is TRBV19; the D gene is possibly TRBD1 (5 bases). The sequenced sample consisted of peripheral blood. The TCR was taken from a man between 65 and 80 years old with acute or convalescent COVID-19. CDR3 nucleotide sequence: TGTGCCAGTAGTATAGCGGGGGTAAAGGACACTGAAGCTTTCTTT. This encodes CASSIAGVKDTEAFF.